A selection of T cell receptor beta chains follows, all from one sample in a study of cytomegalovirus exposure and HLA in healthy donors. Some clones are missing from TCRdb's copy, which holds only in-frame ones; the method was immunoSEQ multiplex PCR. The sample holds more than 95,000 clones, approximately 91% seen once. The sample was PBMCs. These receptors were collected from a woman in her late teens or twenties in good health and CMV-seronegative. CDR3s include the opening cysteine and the closing phenylalanine or tryptophan. Each record gives: clone size, V gene, J gene, D gene, CDR3 protein, CDR3 DNA. D genes are given only for firm matches. A row's size may be missing; if present it is once, few, many or a size class.

NA	TRBV5-1	TRBJ1-5	NA	CASSLGGAVHQPQHF	TGCGCCAGCAGCCTGGGCGGGGCGGTACATCAGCCCCAGCATTTT
NA	TRBV5-6	TRBJ2-1	NA	CASSPASPRRDEQFF	TGTGCCAGCAGTCCGGCTAGCCCCCGGCGCGATGAGCAGTTCTTC
NA	TRBV7-9	TRBJ2-7	NA	CASSLEGNSYEQYF	TGTGCCAGCAGCTTGGAGGGGAATTCCTACGAGCAGTACTTC
few	TRBV5-1	TRBJ2-1	NA	CASSSYNEQFF	TGCGCCAGCAGCTCTTACAATGAGCAGTTCTTC
NA	TRBV29-1	TRBJ2-7	TRBD1	CSAGTAEQYF	TGCAGCGCCGGGACAGCCGAGCAGTACTTC
once	TRBV18	TRBJ1-1	NA	CASSRGGVHTEAFF	TGTGCCAGCTCACGAGGAGGGGTCCACACTGAAGCTTTCTTT
NA	TRBV5-6	TRBJ2-3	TRBD2	CASSPGLALADTQYF	TGTGCCAGCAGCCCGGGACTAGCGTTGGCAGATACGCAGTATTTT
NA	TRBV7-8	TRBJ2-7	NA	CASSLGNYFYEQYF	TGTGCCAGCAGCTTAGGGAACTATTTCTACGAGCAGTACTTC
NA	TRBV29-1	TRBJ2-1	NA	CSVPKGGSYNEQFF	TGCAGCGTCCCAAAGGGGGGGTCCTACAATGAGCAGTTCTTC
NA	TRBV7-6	TRBJ2-2	NA	CASSPSGSRAGELFF	TGTGCCAGCAGCCCTTCCGGGTCGAGAGCCGGGGAGCTGTTTTTT
few	TRBV7-9	TRBJ2-7	TRBD2	CASSSSGRAREQYF	TGTGCCAGCAGCTCTAGCGGGAGGGCGAGGGAGCAGTACTTC
NA	TRBV7-2	TRBJ1-5	TRBD1	CASSMTGQGNQPQHF	TGTGCCAGCAGCATGACGGGACAGGGGAATCAGCCCCAGCATTTT
NA	TRBV6-1	TRBJ2-1	TRBD1	CASSEGRTGSDEQFF	TGTGCCAGCAGTGAAGGCAGGACAGGGTCGGATGAGCAGTTCTTC
NA	TRBV5-4	TRBJ2-1	NA	CASSLTGVNNEQFF	TGTGCCAGCAGCTTAACGGGAGTCAACAATGAGCAGTTCTTC
once	TRBV18	TRBJ2-7	NA	CASSPALVRAYEQYF	TGTGCCAGCTCACCGGCACTAGTTCGCGCCTACGAGCAGTACTTC
NA	TRBV7-9	TRBJ2-7	TRBD1	CASSHRDRGAYEQYF	TGTGCCAGCAGCCATCGGGACAGGGGCGCCTACGAGCAGTACTTC
NA	TRBV20-1	TRBJ2-7	NA	CSALLAYEQYF	TGCAGTGCTCTACTAGCTTACGAGCAGTACTTC
NA	TRBV6-5	TRBJ1-1	TRBD1	CASSTRGRGFTEAFF	TGTGCCAGCAGTACAAGGGGGCGCGGGTTCACTGAAGCTTTCTTT
NA	TRBV11-3	TRBJ1-1	NA	CASSHSGSSGTEAFF	TGTGCCAGCAGCCATTCCGGGTCCTCTGGGACTGAAGCTTTCTTT
NA	TRBV28	TRBJ1-4	NA	CASSGLLGQSGEKLFF	TGTGCCAGCAGTGGTCTGTTAGGACAGTCGGGGGAAAAACTGTTTTTT
NA	TRBV5-4	TRBJ1-4	TRBD1	CASSSDRLNEKLFF	TGTGCCAGCAGCTCGGACAGGCTTAATGAAAAACTGTTTTTT
once	TRBV5-4	TRBJ2-7	TRBD2	CASSLGSGGSYEQYF	TGTGCCAGCAGCTTGGGTAGCGGGGGGTCCTACGAGCAGTACTTC
NA	TRBV19	TRBJ2-7	TRBD1	CASTPGTGIYEQYF	TGTGCCAGTACTCCTGGGACAGGGATCTACGAGCAGTACTTC
NA	TRBV13	TRBJ2-2	NA	CASSGGRAWTGELFF	TGTGCCAGCAGCGGTGGCAGGGCTTGGACCGGGGAGCTGTTTTTT
NA	TRBV19	TRBJ2-7	TRBD1	CAVEGADYEQYF	TGTGCCGTCGAGGGGGCGGACTACGAGCAGTACTTC
NA	TRBV5-4	TRBJ1-1	NA	CASSEDRGVITEAFF	TGTGCCAGCAGCGAGGACAGAGGGGTGATCACTGAAGCTTTCTTT
NA	TRBV19	TRBJ1-2	NA	CASSIDRRRGYTF	TGTGCCAGTAGTATAGACAGGCGTCGTGGCTACACCTTC
NA	TRBV7-7	TRBJ2-3	TRBD2	CASSSGLAGADTQYF	TGTGCTAGCAGCTCGGGACTAGCGGGAGCAGATACGCAGTATTTT
NA	TRBV18	TRBJ2-7	NA	CASSGAYEQYF	TGTGCCAGCTCAGGAGCCTACGAGCAGTACTTC
NA	TRBV7-9	TRBJ1-5	NA	CASSLAGGQPQHF	TGTGCCAGCAGCTTAGCGGGAGGACAGCCCCAGCATTTT
NA	TRBV6-5	TRBJ2-7	NA	CASSWRGAYEQYF	TGTGCCAGCAGTTGGAGGGGAGCCTACGAGCAGTACTTC
NA	TRBV9	TRBJ1-3	TRBD1	CASSVWDRAGNTIYF	TGTGCCAGCAGCGTATGGGACAGGGCTGGAAACACCATATATTTT